Listed below are T cell receptor beta chains from one sample, sequenced in a study of shared clonotypes between healthy human individuals. Sequencing was performed with immunoSEQ multiplex PCR; in TCRdb, only in-frame clones are kept and a portion is missing. The data contain a few million clones, approximately 90% of them singletons. The sample comprised naive CD4+ T cells sorted from blood. These TCRs come from a man between 18 and 35 years old in good health. CDR3s include the opening cysteine and the closing phenylalanine or tryptophan. A D gene is named only where the DNA matches it firmly. The listing skips clone size in some rows; elsewhere it reads once, few, many or a size class.

D gene: -
J gene: TRBJ2-2
V gene: TRBV30
clone size: -
CDR3 DNA: TGTGCCTGGAGTGTAGGAGGGAGTACCGGGGAGCTGTTTTTT
CDR3 protein: CAWSVGGSTGELFF

D gene: -
J gene: TRBJ1-4
V gene: TRBV2
clone size: -
CDR3 DNA: TGTGCCAGCAAGAGGGAGTCTAATGAAAAACTGTTTTTT
CDR3 protein: CASKRESNEKLFF

D gene: -
J gene: TRBJ2-6
V gene: TRBV5-1
clone size: -
CDR3 DNA: TGCGCCAGCAGCTTGGCACAGGGATTTTTAACTGGGGCCAACGTCCTGACTTTC
CDR3 protein: CASSLAQGFLTGANVLTF

D gene: -
J gene: TRBJ1-6
V gene: TRBV6-6
clone size: -
CDR3 DNA: TGTGCTAGCAGTTACGCCGAAGGCTATAATTCACCCCTCCACTTT
CDR3 protein: CASSYAEGYNSPLHF

D gene: -
J gene: TRBJ2-2
V gene: TRBV6-5
clone size: once
CDR3 DNA: TGTGCCAGCAGCAAAGGGGATTTAGGCACCGGGGAGCTGTTTTTT
CDR3 protein: CASSKGDLGTGELFF

D gene: -
J gene: TRBJ1-1
V gene: TRBV18
clone size: -
CDR3 DNA: TGTGCCAGCTCACCGGGCCCGTCCCCCCGTGAAGCTTTCTTT
CDR3 protein: CASSPGPSPREAFF

D gene: TRBD2
J gene: TRBJ2-1
V gene: TRBV30
clone size: -
CDR3 DNA: TGTGCCTGGAGTACTCGACTAGCGGAGTACAATGAGCAGTTCTTC
CDR3 protein: CAWSTRLAEYNEQFF

D gene: -
J gene: TRBJ2-6
V gene: TRBV6-5
clone size: -
CDR3 DNA: TGTGCCAGCACCTTACAGGGCTCTGGGGCCAACGTCCTGACTTTC
CDR3 protein: CASTLQGSGANVLTF

D gene: TRBD1
J gene: TRBJ2-1
V gene: TRBV18
clone size: -
CDR3 DNA: TGTGCCAGCTCCCCGACTGACAGGGCAAAGCAGTTCTTC
CDR3 protein: CASSPTDRAKQFF

D gene: -
J gene: TRBJ1-6
V gene: TRBV5-4
clone size: -
CDR3 DNA: TGTGCCAGCAGCTTACCGGGGCGGTCGAATTCACCCCTCCACTTT
CDR3 protein: CASSLPGRSNSPLHF

D gene: -
J gene: TRBJ1-1
V gene: TRBV19
clone size: -
CDR3 DNA: TGTGCCAGTACTCTCATCCGCGGGCCGGGGGGCACTGAAGCTTTCTTT
CDR3 protein: CASTLIRGPGGTEAFF

D gene: -
J gene: TRBJ2-2
V gene: TRBV4-3
clone size: -
CDR3 DNA: TGCGCCAGCAGCCAAGAGGGTACGAACACCGGGGAGCTGTTTTTT
CDR3 protein: CASSQEGTNTGELFF

D gene: -
J gene: TRBJ2-5
V gene: TRBV2
clone size: -
CDR3 DNA: TGTGCCAGCAGTGGTAACCCGGGGGAGACCCAGTACTTC
CDR3 protein: CASSGNPGETQYF

D gene: TRBD2
J gene: TRBJ2-1
V gene: TRBV10-2
clone size: -
CDR3 DNA: TGCGCCAGCAGTGCAACTAGCGGGAGTATCAATGAGCAGTTCTTC
CDR3 protein: CASSATSGSINEQFF

D gene: TRBD1
J gene: TRBJ2-2
V gene: TRBV27
clone size: -
CDR3 DNA: TGTGCCAGCAGTTACCGGACAGGGGGCTTCGCCGGGGAGCTGTTTTTT
CDR3 protein: CASSYRTGGFAGELFF

D gene: -
J gene: TRBJ2-7
V gene: TRBV30
clone size: -
CDR3 DNA: TGTGCCTGGGGGCTCGGGGGAAGCCTCTACGAGCAGTACTTC
CDR3 protein: CAWGLGGSLYEQYF